This T cell receptor beta chain stems from a study of shared T cell receptors in the human thymus. Looked up from germline, CDR1 is LNHDA and CDR2 is SQIVND (reference sequence). The CDR3 is 13 residues long. Clones were sequenced by immunoSEQ multiplex PCR, and TCRdb holds only the in-frame ones, with some missing. The top ten clones hold 0.0095% to 0.011% of a sample with hundreds of thousands of clones, 88% of them seen once. In addition, the sample was reused for a study of human thymus T cells.

This TCR was sampled from a boy in the first two years of life with a congenital heart defect. The chain combines TRBV19 with TRBJ2-7; 8 bases line up with TRBD2. The specimen sequenced was thymocytes. CDR3 DNA: TGTGACTCCCCGGGGGGGGCTACCTACGAGCAGTACTTC. This codes for CDSPGGATYEQYF.